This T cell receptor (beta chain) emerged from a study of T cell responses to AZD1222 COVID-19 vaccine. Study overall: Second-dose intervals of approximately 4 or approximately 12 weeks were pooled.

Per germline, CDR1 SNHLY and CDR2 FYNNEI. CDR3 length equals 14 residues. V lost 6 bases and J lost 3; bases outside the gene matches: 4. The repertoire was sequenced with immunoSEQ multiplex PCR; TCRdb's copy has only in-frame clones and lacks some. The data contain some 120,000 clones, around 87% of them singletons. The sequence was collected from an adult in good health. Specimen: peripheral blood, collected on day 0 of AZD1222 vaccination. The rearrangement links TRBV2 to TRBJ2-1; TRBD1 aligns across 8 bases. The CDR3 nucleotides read TGTGCCAGCAGAGGACAGGGCCTCTACAATGAGCAGTTCTTC. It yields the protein CASRGQGLYNEQFF. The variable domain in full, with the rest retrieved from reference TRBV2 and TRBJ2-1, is EPEVTQTPSHQVTQMGQEVILRCVPISNHLYFYWYRQILGQKVEFLVSFYNNEISEKSEIFDDQFSVERPDGSNFTLKIRSTKLEDSAMYFCASRGQGLYNEQFFGPGTRLTVL.